The present T cell receptor beta chain was sequenced within a study of T cell responses to AZD1222 COVID-19 vaccine. Across the whole study: Second-dose intervals near 4 or 12 weeks were combined.

Details on this clone: No antigen is known for it.

Overall study findings and caveats: Regions 160-218 and 743-854 dominated among vaccine-associated CD4 TCRs spanning spike. Breadth and depth of Spike-specific TCRs rose after two AZD1222 doses. The donor cohort was predominantly white British with a female majority, and clonal diversity may have been underestimated.

Repertoires were generated with immunoSEQ multiplex PCR, while TCRdb's copy carries only in-frame clones and drops some. The profile shows 100,000 to 120,000 clones, roughly 92% of them singletons. Germline V lookup: CDR1 MDHEN, CDR2 SYDVKM. The CDR3 loop spans 13 amino acids. Trimming stripped 4 bases from V and 6 bases from J, with 11 bases between. The genes are TRBV28 and TRBJ2-3; D gene ambiguous. The specimen was peripheral blood, collected on day 0 of AZD1222 vaccination. The sequence derives from an adult in good health. CDR3 nucleotide sequence: TGTGCCAGCAGTTCACGGGTTGTGGATACGCAGTATTTT. This encodes CASSSRVVDTQYF.